Listed here is a single T cell receptor beta chain. Its antigen is not known. These data originate in a study of T cell responses to AZD1222 COVID-19 vaccine. Study-wide findings and caveats: Spike-specific TCRs gained breadth and depth after people received two AZD1222 doses. Just 6 or 7 people given AZD1222 tested seropositive at baseline.

Assay used: immunoSEQ multiplex PCR; TCRdb lists only in-frame clones, some missing. This table holds roughly 78,000 clones, roughly 80% found once. Trimming cost V 3 bases and J 4 bases; bases outside gene matches: 4. The CDR3 is 14 amino acids. Germline V CDR1 and CDR2: LGHDT, YNNKEL (reference sequence). V gene TRBV3-1 (or the pseudogene TRBV3-2) combines with J gene TRBJ2-3; TRBD1 agrees at 7 bases. The receptor's source is an adult in good health. Sequencing was performed on peripheral blood, taken on day 0 of AZD1222 vaccination. CDR3 DNA sequence: TGTGCCAGCAGCCATGAGGGGGCCGCAGATACGCAGTATTTT. It codes for CASSHEGAADTQYF.